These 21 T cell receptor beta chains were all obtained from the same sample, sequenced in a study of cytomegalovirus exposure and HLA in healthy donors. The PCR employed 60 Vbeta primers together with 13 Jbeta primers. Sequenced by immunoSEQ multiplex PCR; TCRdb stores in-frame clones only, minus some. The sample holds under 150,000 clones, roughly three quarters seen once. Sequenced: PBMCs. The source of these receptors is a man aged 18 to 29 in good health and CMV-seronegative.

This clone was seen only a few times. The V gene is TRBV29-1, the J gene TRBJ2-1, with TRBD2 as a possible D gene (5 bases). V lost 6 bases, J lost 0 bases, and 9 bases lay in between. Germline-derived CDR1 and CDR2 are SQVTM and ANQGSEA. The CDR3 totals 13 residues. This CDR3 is CSVDSNSYNEQFF. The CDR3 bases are TGCAGCGTGGACTCAAACTCCTACAATGAGCAGTTCTTC.

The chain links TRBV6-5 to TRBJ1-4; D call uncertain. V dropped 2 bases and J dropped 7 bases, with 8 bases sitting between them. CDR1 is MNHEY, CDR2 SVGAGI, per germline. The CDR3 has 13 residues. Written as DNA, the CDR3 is TGTGCCAGCAGTTACCCAGGCAGTGAAAAACTGTTTTTT. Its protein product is CASSYPGSEKLFF.

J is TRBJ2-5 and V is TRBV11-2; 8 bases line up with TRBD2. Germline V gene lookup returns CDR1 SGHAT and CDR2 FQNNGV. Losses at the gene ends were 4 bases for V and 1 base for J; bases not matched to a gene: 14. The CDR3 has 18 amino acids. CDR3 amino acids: CASSSYGGEREGQETQYF. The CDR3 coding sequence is TGTGCCAGCAGCTCGTACGGTGGTGAACGGGAGGGCCAAGAGACCCAGTACTTC.

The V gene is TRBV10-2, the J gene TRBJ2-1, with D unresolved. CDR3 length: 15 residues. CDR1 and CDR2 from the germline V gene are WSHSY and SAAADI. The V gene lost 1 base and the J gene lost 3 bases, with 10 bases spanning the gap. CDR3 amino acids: CASSEYLGYYNEQFF. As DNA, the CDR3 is TGCGCCAGCAGTGAGTATTTGGGCTACTACAATGAGCAGTTCTTC.

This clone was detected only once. CDR3 region: CASSNPGLSGYEQYF. In DNA form, the CDR3 reads TGTGCCAGCAGTAACCCGGGACTATCGGGGTACGAGCAGTACTTC. This chain joins TRBV6-6 and TRBJ2-7; 7 bases fit TRBD2. Germline trimming cut 5 bases from V and 4 bases from J; bases unmatched to any gene: 11. Germline V gene sequence: CDR1 MNHNY, CDR2 SVGAGI (reference sequence). The CDR3 has 15 amino acids.

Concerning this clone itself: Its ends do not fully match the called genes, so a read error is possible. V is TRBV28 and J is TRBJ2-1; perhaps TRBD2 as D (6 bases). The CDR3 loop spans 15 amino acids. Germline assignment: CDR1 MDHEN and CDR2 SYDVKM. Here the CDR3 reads CATSPSASSYNEQFF. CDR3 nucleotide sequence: TGTGCCACCAGTCCTAGCGCGAGCTCCTACAATGAGCAGTTCTTC.

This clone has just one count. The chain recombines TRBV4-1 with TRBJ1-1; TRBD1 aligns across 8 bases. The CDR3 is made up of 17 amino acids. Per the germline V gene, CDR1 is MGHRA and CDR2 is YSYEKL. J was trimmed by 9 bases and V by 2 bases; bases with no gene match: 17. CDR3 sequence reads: CASSQLPGGGTGRKAFF. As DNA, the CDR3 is TGCGCCAGCAGCCAACTTCCAGGGGGGGGGACAGGACGGAAAGCTTTCTTT.

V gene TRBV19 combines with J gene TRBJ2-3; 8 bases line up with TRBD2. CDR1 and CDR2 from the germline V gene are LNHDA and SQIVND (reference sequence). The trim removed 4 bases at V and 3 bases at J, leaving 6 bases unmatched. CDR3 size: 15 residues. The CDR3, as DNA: TGTGCCAGTAGTAATAGCGGGGTGGGGACAGATACGCAGTATTTT. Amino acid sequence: CASSNSGVGTDTQYF.

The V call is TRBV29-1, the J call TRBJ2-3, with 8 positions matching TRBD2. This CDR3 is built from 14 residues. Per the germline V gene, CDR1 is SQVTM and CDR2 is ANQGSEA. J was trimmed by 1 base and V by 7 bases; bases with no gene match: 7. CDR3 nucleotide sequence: TGCAGCGGGTCGGGGGGGGGCGGCACAGATACGCAGTATTTT. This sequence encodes CSGSGGGGTDTQYF.

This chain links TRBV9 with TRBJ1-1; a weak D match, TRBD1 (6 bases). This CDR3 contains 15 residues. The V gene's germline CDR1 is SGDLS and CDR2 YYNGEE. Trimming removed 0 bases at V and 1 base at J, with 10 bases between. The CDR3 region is CASSVDVTGNTEAFF. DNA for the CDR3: TGTGCCAGCAGCGTAGATGTGACAGGGAACACTGAAGCTTTCTTT. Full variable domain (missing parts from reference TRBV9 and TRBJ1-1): DSGVTQTPKHLITATGQRVTLRCSPRSGDLSVYWYQQSLDQGLQFLIQYYNGEERAKGNILERFSAQQFPDLHSELNLSSLELGDSALYFCASSVDVTGNTEAFFGQGTRLTVV.

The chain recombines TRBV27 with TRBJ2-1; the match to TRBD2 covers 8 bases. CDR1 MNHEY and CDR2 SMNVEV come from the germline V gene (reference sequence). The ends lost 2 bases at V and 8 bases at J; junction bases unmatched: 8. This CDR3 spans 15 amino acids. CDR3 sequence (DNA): TGTGCCAGCAGTTTAAAGAGCGGGAGTACGGATGAGCAGTTCTTC. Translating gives CASSLKSGSTDEQFF.

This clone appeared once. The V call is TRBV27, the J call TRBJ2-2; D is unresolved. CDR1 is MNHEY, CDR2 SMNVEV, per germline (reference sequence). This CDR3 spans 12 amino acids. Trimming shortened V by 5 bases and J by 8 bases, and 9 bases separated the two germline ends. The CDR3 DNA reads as TGTGCCAGCAGTCCTGTTTCGGGGGAGCTGTTTTTT. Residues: CASSPVSGELFF.

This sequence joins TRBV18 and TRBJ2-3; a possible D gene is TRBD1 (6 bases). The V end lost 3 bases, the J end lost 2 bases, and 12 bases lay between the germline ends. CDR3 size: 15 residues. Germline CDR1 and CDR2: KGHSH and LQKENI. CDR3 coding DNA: TGTGCCAGCTCACCCTTCCGGGACAACACAGATACGCAGTATTTT. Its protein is CASSPFRDNTDTQYF.

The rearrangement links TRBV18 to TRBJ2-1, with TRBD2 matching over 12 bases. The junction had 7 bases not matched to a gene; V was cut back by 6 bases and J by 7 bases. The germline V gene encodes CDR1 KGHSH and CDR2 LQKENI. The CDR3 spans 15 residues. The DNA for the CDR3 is TGTGCCAGCTCCCAACGGACTAGCGGGGAGAATGAGCAGTTCTTC. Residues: CASSQRTSGENEQFF.

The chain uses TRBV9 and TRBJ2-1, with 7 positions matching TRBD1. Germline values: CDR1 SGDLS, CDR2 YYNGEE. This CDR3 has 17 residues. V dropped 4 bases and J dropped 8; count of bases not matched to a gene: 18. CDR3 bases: TGTGCCAGCAGCCCCGACAGGGAGCGCCTCTCGCTCCATGAGCAGTTCTTC. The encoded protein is CASSPDRERLSLHEQFF.

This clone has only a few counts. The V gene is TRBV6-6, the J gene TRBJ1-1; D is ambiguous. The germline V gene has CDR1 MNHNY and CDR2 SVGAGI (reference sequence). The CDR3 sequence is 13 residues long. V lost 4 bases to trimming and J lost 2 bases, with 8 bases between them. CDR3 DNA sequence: TGTGCCAGCAGTTTCGAGGGAAACACTGAAGCTTTCTTT. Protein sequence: CASSFEGNTEAFF.

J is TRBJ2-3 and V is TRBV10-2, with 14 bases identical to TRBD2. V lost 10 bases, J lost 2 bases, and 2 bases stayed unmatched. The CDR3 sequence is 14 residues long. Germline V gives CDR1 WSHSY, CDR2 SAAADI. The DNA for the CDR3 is TGCGCCACGGGACTAGCGGGAGACACAGATACGCAGTATTTT. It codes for CATGLAGDTDTQYF.

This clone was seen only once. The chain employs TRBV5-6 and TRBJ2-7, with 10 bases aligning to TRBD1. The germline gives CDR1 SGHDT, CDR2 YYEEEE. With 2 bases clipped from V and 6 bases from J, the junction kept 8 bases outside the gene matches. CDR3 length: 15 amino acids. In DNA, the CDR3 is TGTGCCAGCAGCTTCCGGGACAGGGGTCACCGCGAGCAGTACTTC. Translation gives CASSFRDRGHREQYF.

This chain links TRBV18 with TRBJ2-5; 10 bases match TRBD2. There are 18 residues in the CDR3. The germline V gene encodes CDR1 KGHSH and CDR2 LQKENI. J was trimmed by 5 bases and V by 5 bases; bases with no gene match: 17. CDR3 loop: CASSIPLETGTSVETQYF. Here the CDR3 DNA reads TGTGCCAGCTCAATACCACTAGAAACCGGGACTAGCGTGGAGACCCAGTACTTC.

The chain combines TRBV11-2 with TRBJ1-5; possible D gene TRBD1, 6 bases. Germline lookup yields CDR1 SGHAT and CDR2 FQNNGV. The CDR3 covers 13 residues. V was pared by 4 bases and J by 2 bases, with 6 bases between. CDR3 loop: CASSSGGNQPQHF. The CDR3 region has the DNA TGTGCCAGCAGCTCAGGGGGCAATCAGCCCCAGCATTTT.

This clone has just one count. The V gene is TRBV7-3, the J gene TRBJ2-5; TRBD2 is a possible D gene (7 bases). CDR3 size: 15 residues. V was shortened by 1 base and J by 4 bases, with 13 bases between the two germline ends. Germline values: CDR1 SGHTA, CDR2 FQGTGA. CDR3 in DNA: TGTGCCAGCAGCTTAATTAGGGGGGGGGCAGAGACCCAGTACTTC. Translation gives CASSLIRGGAETQYF.